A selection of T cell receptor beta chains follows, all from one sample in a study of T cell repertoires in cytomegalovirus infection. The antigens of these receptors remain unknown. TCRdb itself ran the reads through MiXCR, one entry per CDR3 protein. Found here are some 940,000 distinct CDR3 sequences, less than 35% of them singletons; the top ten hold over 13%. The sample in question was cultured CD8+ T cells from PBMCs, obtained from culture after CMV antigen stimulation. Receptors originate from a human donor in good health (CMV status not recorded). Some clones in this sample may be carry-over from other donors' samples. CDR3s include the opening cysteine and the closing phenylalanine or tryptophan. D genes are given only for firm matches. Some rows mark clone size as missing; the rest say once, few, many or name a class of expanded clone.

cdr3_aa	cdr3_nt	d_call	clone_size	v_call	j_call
CASSEWTDSYNEQFF	TGTGCCAGCAGTGAGTGGACAGACTCCTACAATGAGCAGTTCTTC	-	-	TRBV2	TRBJ2-1
CASSDNRAGAITDTQYF	TGTGCCAGCAGTGATAACCGAGCGGGGGCTATCACAGATACGCAGTATTTT	TRBD2	few	TRBV6-1	TRBJ2-3
CASRHIGGEAFF	TGTGCCAGCAGACATATCGGGGGTGAAGCTTTCTTT	-	-	TRBV7-9	TRBJ1-1
CASSREGGTAFF	TGTGCCAGCAGCCGGGAGGGGGGCACGGCTTTCTTT	-	-	TRBV28	TRBJ1-1
CASSGESTGGNNEQFF	TGTGCCAGCAGCGGCGAATCGACAGGGGGCAACAATGAGCAGTTCTTC	TRBD1	few	TRBV7-9	TRBJ2-1
CASSIVGTTNTGELFF	TGTGCCAGTAGTATAGTTGGGACAACGAACACCGGGGAGCTGTTTTTT	-	few	TRBV19	TRBJ2-2
CASSPGLIEAFF	TGTGCCAGCAGCCCAGGGTTAATTGAAGCTTTCTTT	-	-	TRBV7-9	TRBJ1-1
CASSVAPSGQETQYF	TGTGCCAGCAGCGTAGCCCCTAGCGGCCAAGAGACCCAGTACTTC	TRBD2	-	TRBV9	TRBJ2-5
CASSIGQVNYGYTF	TGTGCCAGCAGCATTGGACAAGTTAACTATGGCTACACCTTC	-	-	TRBV7-9	TRBJ1-2
CASSRPIRAVRRETQYF	TGCGCCAGCAGTCGACCGATAAGGGCGGTTCGGAGAGAGACCCAGTACTTC	-	few	TRBV23-1	TRBJ2-5
CASSYSISQPQHF	TGTGCCAGCAGTTACTCGATATCTCAGCCCCAGCATTTT	-	few	TRBV6-5	TRBJ1-5
CASSSSKGTRGGYYEQFF	TGTGCCAGCAGCTCTAGCAAAGGGACTAGGGGGGGGTACTATGAGCAGTTCTTC	TRBD2	few	TRBV7-6	TRBJ2-1
CASSHRHEQYF	TGTGCCAGCAGCCACCGTCACGAGCAGTACTTC	-	-	TRBV5-8	TRBJ2-7
CSAHSGPYGYTF	TGCAGTGCTCACTCGGGGCCCTATGGCTACACCTTC	-	few	TRBV20-1	TRBJ1-2
CASSQDWYRPYNEQFF	TGCGCCAGCAGCCAAGATTGGTACAGACCCTACAATGAGCAGTTCTTC	-	few	TRBV4-3	TRBJ2-1
CAISEVTYEQYF	TGTGCCATCAGTGAGGTAACCTACGAGCAGTACTTC	-	-	TRBV10-3	TRBJ2-7
CASSLTAATDTQYF	TGTGCCAGCAGTTTGACGGCGGCCACAGATACGCAGTATTTT	-	-	TRBV27	TRBJ2-3
CASSLRGPSEINYGYTF	TGTGCCAGCAGTCTACGTGGCCCTTCCGAGATCAACTATGGCTACACCTTC	-	many	TRBV27	TRBJ1-2
CASSFFQGIDTEAFF	TGTGCCAGCAGCTTCTTCCAGGGAATTGACACTGAAGCTTTCTTT	-	-	TRBV7-9	TRBJ1-1
CASSHGQNQPQHF	TGTGCCAGCAGTCACGGACAGAATCAGCCCCAGCATTTT	-	many	TRBV6-2/TRBV6-3	TRBJ1-5
CASSPRTTGILGDEQFF	TGTGCCAGCAGCCCGAGGACGACCGGGATCCTAGGCGATGAGCAGTTCTTC	-	few	TRBV6-1	TRBJ2-1
CASSLVTLAGGRTYNEQFF	TGTGCCAGCAGCTTAGTCACACTAGCGGGGGGGCGGACCTACAATGAGCAGTTCTTC	TRBD2	-	TRBV7-6	TRBJ2-1
CASSFRIGDEQFF	TGTGCTAGCAGCTTCCGCATTGGCGATGAGCAGTTCTTC	-	few	TRBV7-7	TRBJ2-1
CASSRLAETDTQYF	TGTGCCAGCAGTAGACTAGCGGAGACAGATACGCAGTATTTT	TRBD2	-	TRBV6-1	TRBJ2-3
CASSPYGPGGTEAFF	TGCGCCAGCAGCCCCTATGGCCCAGGGGGGACTGAAGCTTTCTTT	TRBD1	-	TRBV5-1	TRBJ1-1
CASSPVTRAGGAFDEKLFF	TGTGCCAGCAGCCCCGTGACGCGGGCAGGGGGCGCTTTTGATGAAAAACTGTTTTTT	TRBD1	-	TRBV13	TRBJ1-4
CASASLGGANEQFF	TGTGCCAGTGCTTCCCTAGGGGGGGCGAATGAGCAGTTCTTC	-	few	TRBV19	TRBJ2-1
CATSPITVTDTQYF	TGTGCCACCAGCCCCATCACAGTCACAGATACGCAGTATTTT	-	few	TRBV15	TRBJ2-3
CASSLGAGASRAGELFF	TGTGCTAGCAGCTTAGGTGCAGGGGCCTCCAGAGCCGGGGAGCTGTTTTTT	-	-	TRBV7-7	TRBJ2-2
CASTLGDSLNTEAFF	TGTGCCAGTACCCTAGGGGACAGTTTGAACACTGAAGCTTTCTTT	TRBD1	few	TRBV19	TRBJ1-1
CASSLSGKFTEAFF	TGTGCCAGCAGTTTGTCAGGGAAGTTCACTGAAGCTTTCTTT	-	-	TRBV12-3/TRBV12-4	TRBJ1-1
CASSLAGGGPSYEQYF	TGTGCCAGCAGTTTAGCAGGCGGGGGACCCTCCTACGAGCAGTACTTC	TRBD2	-	TRBV27	TRBJ2-7
CATSDQDRNHGYTF	TGTGCCACCAGTGACCAGGACAGGAACCATGGCTACACCTTC	TRBD1	-	TRBV24-1	TRBJ1-2
CASSLSPGLAEETQYF	TGTGCTAGCAGCTTATCACCGGGACTAGCGGAAGAGACCCAGTACTTC	TRBD2	many	TRBV7-7	TRBJ2-5
CASKMGANTEAFF	TGTGCCAGCAAGATGGGAGCGAACACTGAAGCTTTCTTT	-	-	TRBV6-5	TRBJ1-1
CASSYSSGQSYGYTF	TGTGCCAGCAGTTACTCCTCGGGGCAGTCTTATGGCTACACCTTC	-	few	TRBV6-2/TRBV6-3	TRBJ1-2
CATTAATNEKLFF	TGTGCCACAACAGCCGCAACTAATGAAAAACTGTTTTTT	-	few	TRBV6-5	TRBJ1-4
CASSPTDRVDEKLFF	TGTGCCAGCAGCCCGACGGACAGGGTCGACGAAAAACTGTTTTTT	TRBD1	few	TRBV7-9	TRBJ1-4
CASSHGTDNSPLHF	TGTGCCAGCAGCCACGGAACGGATAATTCACCCCTCCACTTT	-	-	TRBV27	TRBJ1-6
CASSFDSYADTQYF	TGTGCCAGCAGTTTTGACAGTTATGCAGATACGCAGTATTTT	-	few	TRBV28	TRBJ2-3
CASQVSGESSYEQYF	TGTGCCAGCCAAGTGTCGGGCGAGAGCTCCTACGAGCAGTACTTC	-	-	TRBV2	TRBJ2-7
CASSLALAEEQYF	TGTGCCAGCAGCTTAGCGCTAGCAGAAGAGCAGTACTTC	-	many	TRBV7-2	TRBJ2-7
CASGTSGGQYNEQFF	TGCGCCTCCGGGACTAGCGGGGGCCAATACAATGAGCAGTTCTTC	TRBD2	few	TRBV4-1	TRBJ2-1
CASSWRTGGRDEQYF	TGTGCCAGCAGTTGGCGGACAGGGGGCAGGGACGAGCAGTACTTC	TRBD1	few	TRBV27	TRBJ2-7